These 18 T cell receptor beta chains originate from one sample sequenced in a study of HIV-infected patients and healthy controls. Follow-up blood was drawn about 14 weeks, roughly three months, after antiretroviral therapy began. The repertoire came from unfractionated whole blood and reflected all unsorted peripheral T cells. Reverse transcription used 450 to 650 ng RNA and constant-region primers for alpha and beta. Using multiplexing indices, alpha and beta chain libraries were generated apart by chain-specific third strand synthesis. TCRdb called the 5' RACE reads again in MiXCR, with one record for every CDR3 protein. This table holds 15,000 to 20,000 distinct CDR3 sequences, about 8.5% found once. Sequenced here: blood, sampled during antiretroviral therapy. These TCRs come from an adult with HIV infection.

The V and J genes are TRBV4-1 and TRBJ2-6; D may be TRBD2 (5 bases). V gave up 0 bases and J gave up 3 bases, with 12 bases separating them. The CDR3 is 17 residues long. The V gene's germline CDR1 is MGHRA and CDR2 YSYEKL. The CDR3 nucleotides read TGCGCCAGCAGCCAAGACAGTTTGGGGAGTGGGGCCAACGTCCTGACTTTC. Its protein product is CASSQDSLGSGANVLTF.

This clonotype was seen repeatedly, ten times or more. The gene calls are TRBV11-2 and TRBJ2-5; D gene ambiguous. The CDR3 spans 15 residues. The V end lost 5 bases, the J end lost 6 bases, and 19 bases lay between the germline ends. From germline, CDR1 is SGHAT and CDR2 FQNNGV. The CDR3 DNA follows: TGTGCCAGCAGCCGCGCGCCGGCTTCGGAGAAGACCCAGTACTTC. It codes for CASSRAPASEKTQYF.

This clonotype was detected only a few times. The V and J genes are TRBV9 and TRBJ1-6; TRBD1 is a possible D gene (5 bases). The CDR3 length is 15 residues. Trimming took 0 bases from V and 2 from J, leaving 6 bases between them. Germline values: CDR1 SGDLS, CDR2 YYNGEE. As DNA, the CDR3 is TGTGCCAGCAGCGTAGACAGGACCTATAATTCACCCCTCCACTTT. Translated, it gives CASSVDRTYNSPLHF.

This clonotype has a count of ten or more. The genes are TRBV3-1 and TRBJ2-5; 8 positions agree with TRBD2. Germline V gene lookup returns CDR1 LGHDT and CDR2 YNNKEL (reference sequence). The CDR3 is 18 residues long. The junction had 10 bases not matched to a gene; V was cut back by 0 bases and J by 1 base. The CDR3 here is CASSQDEIAGYFQETQYF. For the CDR3, the DNA is TGTGCCAGCAGCCAAGATGAAATAGCGGGGTATTTCCAAGAGACCCAGTACTTC.

This clonotype was detected ten times or more. The chain has TRBV29-1 and TRBJ2-5, with D perhaps matching TRBD2 (5 bases). Trimming took off 6 bases at V and 5 bases at J, with 16 bases between the two ends. Germline CDR1 is SQVTM and CDR2 is ANQGSEA. The CDR3 is made up of 13 amino acids. The CDR3 sequence: CSVEPSHGETQYF. The CDR3 DNA follows: TGCAGCGTCGAACCTAGCCACGGGGAGACCCAGTACTTC.

This clonotype was detected many times. The chain carries TRBV28 and TRBJ2-1; no definite D call. With 0 bases removed from V and 5 bases from J, the gap between germline ends came to 11 bases. Germline CDR1 is MDHEN and CDR2 is SYDVKM. The CDR3 sequence is 15 residues long. CDR3 nucleotides: TGTGCCAGCAGTTTATGGGGCAGATTTGACAATGAGCAGTTCTTC. This codes for CASSLWGRFDNEQFF. The full variable domain, with the rest looked up from reference TRBV28 and TRBJ2-1, is DVKVTQSSRYLVKRTGEKVFLECVQDMDHENMFWYRQDPGLGLRLIYFSYDVKMKEKGDIPEGYSVSREKKERFSLILESASTNQTSMYLCASSLWGRFDNEQFFGPGTRLTVL.

There are many counts of this clonotype. The chain links TRBV28 to TRBJ2-7; D may be TRBD1 or TRBD2 (5 bases each). V gave up 2 bases and J gave up 2 bases, with 13 bases separating them. The length of the CDR3 is 15 residues. Germline CDR1 and CDR2: MDHEN and SYDVKM. CDR3 in amino acids: CASSLLFGTPYEQYF. Here the CDR3 DNA reads TGTGCCAGCAGTTTACTCTTCGGGACCCCCTACGAGCAGTACTTC.

This clonotype was observed at least ten times. This chain uses TRBV5-6 with TRBJ2-1; D gene unclear. Germline CDR1 and CDR2: SGHDT and YYEEEE. The V end was cut by 3 bases, the J end by 5 bases, with 0 bases between. CDR3 size: 10 residues. The CDR3 spells CASSYNEQFF. As DNA, the CDR3 is TGTGCCAGCAGCTACAATGAGCAGTTCTTC.

This clonotype appeared many times. A read error may produce the germline difference seen at one junction end. The rearrangement links TRBV29-1 to TRBJ2-5; D is uncertain. This CDR3 is built from 13 residues. Germline V gene data show CDR1 as SQVTM and CDR2 as ANQGSEA. For the CDR3, the DNA is TGCAGCGCGTTTTGGGCGCCCCAACAGACCCAGTACTTC. It codes for CSAFWAPQQTQYF.

This clonotype was seen many times. The chain is built from TRBV6-5 and TRBJ1-1; 12 positions match TRBD1. Germline CDR1 reads MNHEY; CDR2 reads SVGAGI. CDR3 length: 15 amino acids. V trimming: 8 bases; J trimming: 3 bases; junction bases outside the gene matches: 7. Here the CDR3 reads CASLPGQGADTEAFF. The DNA for the CDR3 is TGTGCCAGCCTCCCGGGACAGGGGGCCGACACTGAAGCTTTCTTT.

Many counts were recorded for this clonotype. J is TRBJ2-6 and V is TRBV7-9; D gene uncertain. V shed 5 bases and J shed 0 bases, with 17 bases lying between them. Germline CDR1 is SEHNR and CDR2 is FQNEAQ (reference sequence). The CDR3 has 18 amino acids. CDR3 DNA sequence: TGTGCCAGCAGCCACCCCCGACACCCCAGCTCTGGGGCCAACGTCCTGACTTTC. This encodes CASSHPRHPSSGANVLTF.

This clonotype was detected ten times or more. The chain combines TRBV7-9 with TRBJ1-4, with a tentative D call TRBD1 (5 bases). Deletions cut 5 bases from V and 0 bases from J, with 10 bases between. CDR1 and CDR2 (germline): SEHNR, FQNEAQ (reference sequence). This CDR3 region has 15 residues. DNA for the CDR3: TGTGCCAGCAGCAGGGACCTTTCAACTAATGAAAAACTGTTTTTT. Translation gives CASSRDLSTNEKLFF.

At least ten counts were recorded for this clonotype. V and J are TRBV7-9 and TRBJ1-4, with TRBD1 matching over 7 bases. With V trimmed by 5 bases and J by 3 bases, 6 bases remained unmatched. The V gene's germline CDR1 is SEHNR and CDR2 FQNEAQ (reference sequence). This CDR3 is built from 15 residues. The CDR3 here is CASSPEGAANEKLFF. The CDR3 DNA follows: TGTGCCAGCAGCCCCGAGGGGGCGGCTAATGAAAAACTGTTTTTT.

This clonotype occurred many times. The chain couples TRBV12-3 or TRBV12-4 to TRBJ1-1; weak D call: TRBD1 (5 bases). V was shortened by 6 bases and J by 4 bases, with 15 bases between the two germline ends. This CDR3 region has 14 residues. The CDR3 here is CASSLHAGFTEAFF. The CDR3 DNA reads as TGTGCCAGCAGCCTACACGCAGGGTTCACTGAAGCTTTCTTT.

Ten or more counts support this clonotype. The chain combines TRBV7-3 with TRBJ2-1; TRBD2 aligns across 10 bases. V shed 5 bases and J 6 bases; nucleotides not matched to a gene: 7. The CDR3 length is 15 residues. Germline V gene data show CDR1 as SGHTA and CDR2 as FQGTGA. The CDR3 bases are TGTGCCAGCAGCCTACTAGCGGGATCGAGCAATGAGCAGTTCTTC. As protein: CASSLLAGSSNEQFF.

This clonotype was seen many times. This chain uses TRBV7-9 with TRBJ2-3; 7 nucleotides match TRBD1. This CDR3 has 15 amino acids. V lost 4 bases and J lost 6; bases outside the gene matches: 10. Looked up from germline, CDR1 is SEHNR and CDR2 is FQNEAQ (reference sequence). The CDR3 DNA follows: TGTGCCAGCAGCTCTCGACAGGGCTTCTCGGATACGCAGTATTTT. Protein product: CASSSRQGFSDTQYF.

Ten or more counts support this clonotype. This chain joins TRBV19 and TRBJ2-2; 8 nucleotides line up with TRBD1. The CDR3 has 15 amino acids. Germline trimming cut 2 bases from V and 5 bases from J; bases unmatched to any gene: 4. The germline V gene encodes CDR1 LNHDA and CDR2 SQIVND (reference sequence). CDR3 in amino acids: CASSIMTGATGELFF. The CDR3 coding sequence is TGTGCCAGTAGTATAATGACAGGGGCTACCGGGGAGCTGTTTTTT. The full variable domain, in which reference TRBV19 and TRBJ2-2 provide the parts outside the CDR3, is DGGITQSPKYLFRKEGQNVTLSCEQNLNHDAMYWYRQDPGQGLRLIYYSQIVNDFQKGDIAEGYSVSREKKESFPLTVTSAQKNPTAFYLCASSIMTGATGELFFGEGSRLTVL.

The rearrangement links TRBV18 to TRBJ2-2; D uncertain. CDR3 length equals 14 residues. The ends were cut back, 4 bases at V and 2 bases at J, with 8 bases in the middle. Germline V gene lookup returns CDR1 KGHSH and CDR2 LQKENI. The chain's CDR3 is CASSRTDNTGELFF. CDR3 coding DNA: TGTGCCAGCTCACGGACGGATAACACCGGGGAGCTGTTTTTT.